This record covers a single T cell receptor beta chain. Antigen unknown. Germline V gene data show CDR1 as MNHEY and CDR2 as SVGAGI. There are 14 residues in the CDR3. Trimming stripped 7 bases from V and 4 bases from J, with 16 bases between. These data originate in a study of cytomegalovirus exposure and HLA in healthy donors. Findings and caveats of the study: Rarity characterized most TCR sequences, yet some public TCRs appeared in many donors. In a later analysis, first-cohort TCR clusters were found to tend to co-occur in the 130 or so validation repertoires. Published work reported that the classifier diagnosed cytomegalovirus status with high specificity and sensitivity.

Libraries were prepared by immunoSEQ multiplex PCR; TCRdb keeps only in-frame clonotypes and omits some of them. The sample yields 150,000 to 200,000 clones, about 83% seen once. The study drew the donors from its approximately 130-subject validation cohort, separate from the roughly 700-subject first cohort. The rearrangement joins TRBV6-5 to TRBJ1-1; possible D gene TRBD1, 5 bases. The sequencing sample was made of PBMCs. This TCR derives from a woman aged 18-30 years in good health and CMV-seronegative. The CDR3 nucleotides are TGTGCCAGCAAGTTGCGCCCAGGGTCCACTGAAGCTTTCTTT. Protein sequence: CASKLRPGSTEAFF.